The T cell receptor beta chain under discussion was sequenced for a study of cytomegalovirus exposure and HLA in healthy donors. Using immunoSEQ multiplex PCR, the repertoire was profiled, and TCRdb retains in-frame clones only, with some absent. Counted here are 100,000 to 150,000 clones, roughly 95% occurring once; the ten biggest clones make up 1.5% to 2%. A remark on this clone: Its antigen is undetermined.

Study conclusions and caveats: Some 150 TCR beta chains were listed as cytomegalovirus-associated. High sensitivity and specificity were reportedly achieved when the classifier diagnosed cytomegalovirus status. One later analysis, an examination of the approximately 120 validation repertoires, found that first-cohort TCR clusters tended to co-occur in them.

Germline V CDR1 and CDR2: SGHAT, FQNNGV. The CDR3 is made up of 14 amino acids. The ends lost 6 bases at V and 4 bases at J; junction bases unmatched: 5. This sequence joins TRBV11-2 and TRBJ2-7, with TRBD2 identical over 11 bases. This TCR derives from a man younger than 35 in good health and CMV-seronegative. Sequencing used PBMCs. The CDR3 reads CASRGLAGKYEQYF. Here the CDR3 DNA reads TGTGCCAGCAGAGGACTAGCGGGTAAATACGAGCAGTACTTC.